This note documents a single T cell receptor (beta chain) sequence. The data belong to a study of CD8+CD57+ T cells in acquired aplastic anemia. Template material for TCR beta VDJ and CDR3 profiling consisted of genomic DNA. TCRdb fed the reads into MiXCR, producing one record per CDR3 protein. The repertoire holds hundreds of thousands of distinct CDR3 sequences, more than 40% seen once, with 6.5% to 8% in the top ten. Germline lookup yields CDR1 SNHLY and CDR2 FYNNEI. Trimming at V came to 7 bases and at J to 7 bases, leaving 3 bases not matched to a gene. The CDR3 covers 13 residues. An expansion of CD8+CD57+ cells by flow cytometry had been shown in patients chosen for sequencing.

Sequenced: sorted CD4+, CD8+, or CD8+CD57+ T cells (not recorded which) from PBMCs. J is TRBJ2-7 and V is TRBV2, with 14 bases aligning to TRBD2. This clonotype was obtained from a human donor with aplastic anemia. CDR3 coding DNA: TGTGCCAGCACCGGACTAGCGGGAGGTGAGCAGTACTTC. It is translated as CASTGLAGGEQYF.